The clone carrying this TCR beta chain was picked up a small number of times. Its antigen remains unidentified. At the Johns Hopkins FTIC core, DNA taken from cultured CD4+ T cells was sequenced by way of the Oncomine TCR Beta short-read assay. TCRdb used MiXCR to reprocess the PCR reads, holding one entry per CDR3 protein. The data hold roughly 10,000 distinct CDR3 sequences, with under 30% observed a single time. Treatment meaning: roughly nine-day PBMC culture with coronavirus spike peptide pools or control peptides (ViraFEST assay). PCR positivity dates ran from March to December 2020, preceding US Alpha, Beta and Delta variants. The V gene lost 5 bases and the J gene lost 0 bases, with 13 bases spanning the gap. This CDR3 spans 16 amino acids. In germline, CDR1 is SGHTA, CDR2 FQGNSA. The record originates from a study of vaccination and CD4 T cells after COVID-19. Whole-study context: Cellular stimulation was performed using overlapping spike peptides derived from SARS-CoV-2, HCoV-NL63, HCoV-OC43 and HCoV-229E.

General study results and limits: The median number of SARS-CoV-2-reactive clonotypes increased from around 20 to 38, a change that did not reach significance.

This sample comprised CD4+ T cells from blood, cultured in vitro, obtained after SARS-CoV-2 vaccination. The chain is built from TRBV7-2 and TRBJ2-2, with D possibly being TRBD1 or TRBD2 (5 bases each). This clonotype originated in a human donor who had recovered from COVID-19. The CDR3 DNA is TGTGCCAGCAGCCCAGGGCGGGTGTCGAACACCGGGGAGCTGTTTTTT. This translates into CASSPGRVSNTGELFF.